This T cell receptor (beta chain) came from a study of T cell responses to AZD1222 COVID-19 vaccine. Comment on this clone: Its antigen is still unknown.

This table comes from immunoSEQ multiplex PCR, and its TCRdb copy is limited to in-frame clones, with some not included. This repertoire shows about 100,000 clones, roughly 86% found once; its top ten account for about 5%. Study results and limitations: Donors in the cohort were predominantly white British and more often female, and clonal diversity was possibly underestimated.

Germline lookup yields CDR1 SGHTA and CDR2 FQGNSA. CDR3 length: 17 residues. The V segment lost 5 bases and the J segment 6 bases; nucleotides outside the gene matches: 12. The V and J genes are TRBV7-2 and TRBJ1-6, with TRBD1 matching 8 bases. The receptor was isolated from an adult in good health. Sequences were derived from peripheral blood, sampled on day 0 of AZD1222 vaccination. This CDR3 is CASSPGQGAIVNSPLHF. The CDR3 bases are TGTGCCAGCAGCCCCGGACAGGGAGCGATTGTTAATTCACCCCTCCACTTT.